This T cell receptor beta chain was profiled in a study of OX40 agonist ivuxolimab in advanced cancers. Using immunoSEQ multiplex PCR, the repertoire was profiled, and TCRdb retains in-frame clones only, with some absent. The sample contains 70,000 to 95,000 clones, around 90% of which appear only once. The trim removed 8 bases at V and 2 bases at J, leaving 5 bases unmatched. Germline CDR1 is MNHNS and CDR2 is SASEGT. The CDR3 has 14 amino acids. This rearrangement joins TRBV6-1 to TRBJ2-2; TRBD1 matches at 7 bases. This specimen was CD4+ or CD8+ T cells sorted from blood, taken in a trial of the OX40 agonist ivuxolimab. The TCR comes from an adult with an advanced solid tumor such as melanoma, head and neck, liver or kidney cancer. CDR3 nucleotide sequence: TGTGCCAGCCCTAGGGACAGAAACACCGGGGAGCTGTTTTTT. Protein product: CASPRDRNTGELFF.